These 19 T cell receptor beta chains were sequenced from one sample in a study of shared clonotypes between healthy human individuals. Positively selected for CCR7, the CD45RO-negative cells used as naive CD8 cells excluded terminally differentiated effector memory CD45RA+ cells. Produced via immunoSEQ multiplex PCR; TCRdb's table is partial and in-frame only. The repertoire includes 2 million to 2.5 million clones, about 95% of them detected once, and about 1.1% sits in the top ten. Material for sequencing was naive CD8+ T cells sorted from blood. The receptors originated from a man aged 18 to 30 in good health.

The V and J genes are TRBV5-1 and TRBJ2-2; D possibly corresponds to TRBD1 (5 bases). There are 14 residues in the CDR3. V dropped 7 bases and J dropped 2 bases, with 12 bases sitting between them. Germline assignment: CDR1 SGHRS and CDR2 YFSETQ. CDR3: CASGDRVNTGELFF. The DNA for the CDR3 is TGCGCCAGCGGCGACAGAGTAAACACCGGGGAGCTGTTTTTT.

The rearrangement joins TRBV6-1 to TRBJ2-3; D gene uncertain. The germline V gene has CDR1 MNHNS and CDR2 SASEGT. Trimming pared 0 bases from V and 4 bases from J, leaving 11 bases between. This CDR3 is 15 amino acids long. The CDR3 nucleotides are TGTGCCAGCAGTGAAGCGGACCCCACCGCAGATACGCAGTATTTT. This gives the protein CASSEADPTADTQYF.

The V gene is TRBV5-4, the J gene TRBJ2-2; maybe TRBD2 (6 bases). Trimming cost V 3 bases and J 4 bases, with 13 bases left between them. The CDR3 extends over 15 amino acids. Germline-derived CDR1 and CDR2 are SGHNT and YYREEE (reference sequence). The CDR3 spells CASSSGGRGTGELFF. The CDR3, as DNA: TGTGCCAGCAGCTCTGGTGGGCGGGGCACCGGGGAGCTGTTTTTT.

V is TRBV28 and J is TRBJ2-3, with a weak D call TRBD1 (5 bases). From germline, CDR1 is MDHEN and CDR2 SYDVKM. This CDR3 region has 14 residues. The V gene lost 7 bases and the J gene lost 6 bases, with 17 bases spanning the gap. CDR3: CASTAGSPRDTQYF. The CDR3 coding sequence is TGTGCCAGCACCGCAGGGTCCCCACGCGATACGCAGTATTTT.

This clone has just one count. This rearrangement joins TRBV9 to TRBJ2-1; TRBD2 matches 11 bases. Germline assignment: CDR1 SGDLS and CDR2 YYNGEE. V shed 3 bases, J shed 0 bases, and the junction held 14 bases outside the gene matches. This CDR3 is built from 20 residues. The CDR3 coding sequence is TGTGCCAGCAGCGACTCCTCCGGGACTAGCGGAGCGAGCTCCTACAATGAGCAGTTCTTC. Residues: CASSDSSGTSGASSYNEQFF.

The rearrangement joins TRBV7-9 to TRBJ2-7, with 12 bases aligning to TRBD2. Looked up from germline, CDR1 is SEHNR and CDR2 is FQNEAQ (reference sequence). The CDR3 contains 16 residues. Trimming removed 5 bases from V and 3 bases from J; junction bases left unmatched: 8. The DNA for the CDR3 is TGTGCCAGCAGCGACGTACTAGCGGGAGGCGTCTACGAGCAGTACTTC. It translates to CASSDVLAGGVYEQYF.

CDR3 protein: CASSFTGQADEQYF. The CDR3, as DNA: TGTGCCAGTAGTTTCACCGGACAGGCTGACGAGCAGTACTTC. The chain has TRBV19 and TRBJ2-7; 7 nucleotides agree with TRBD1. This CDR3 region has 14 residues. V gave up 5 bases and J gave up 5 bases; unmatched junction bases: 9. From germline, CDR1 is LNHDA and CDR2 SQIVND (reference sequence).

In regard to this clone: Other DNA sequences in the same sample also yield this CDR3. The rearrangement uses TRBV6-5 and TRBJ2-7; D uncertain. Deletions cut 0 bases from V and 4 bases from J, with 10 bases between. Germline V lookup: CDR1 MNHEY, CDR2 SVGAGI. CDR3 length: 14 residues. In DNA, the CDR3 is TGTGCCAGCAGTTACTCAAGTCCAGTTTACGAGCAGTACTTC. This gives the protein CASSYSSPVYEQYF.

Note on this clone: The sample contains more than one DNA sequence encoding this CDR3. The CDR3 nucleotides are TGTGCCAGCAGTTTTACTAGCTCCTACGAGCAGTACTTC. It encodes CASSFTSSYEQYF. The rearrangement joins TRBV27 to TRBJ2-7; perhaps TRBD2 as D (5 bases). The CDR3 contains 13 residues. V lost 3 bases to trimming and J lost 0 bases, with 6 bases between them. The germline CDR1 and CDR2 sequences are MNHEY and SMNVEV (reference sequence).

This chain links TRBV13 with TRBJ2-7; 8 bases map to TRBD2. The CDR3 length is 16 residues. Germline V gives CDR1 PRHDT, CDR2 FYEKMQ (reference sequence). V shed 1 base and J 4 bases; nucleotides not matched to a gene: 9. The CDR3 spells CASSLDGRAKGYEQYF. The CDR3 region has the DNA TGTGCCAGCAGCTTAGACGGGAGGGCCAAGGGGTACGAGCAGTACTTC.

V is TRBV6-5 and J is TRBJ1-2; possibly TRBD1 for D (6 bases). V lost 2 bases to trimming and J lost 8 bases, with 21 bases between them. The CDR3 length is 16 residues. Germline V gene lookup returns CDR1 MNHEY and CDR2 SVGAGI. The CDR3 protein is CASSYVAGADFLGYTF. The CDR3 DNA sequence: TGTGCCAGCAGTTACGTAGCAGGGGCGGACTTTCTGGGCTACACCTTC.

This rearrangement joins TRBV10-2 to TRBJ1-2; D remains ambiguous. The CDR3 is 14 amino acids. Trimming shortened V by 3 bases and J by 0 bases, and 8 bases separated the two germline ends. Germline-derived CDR1 and CDR2 are WSHSY and SAAADI. The CDR3 reads CASSDTITNYGYTF. The CDR3 DNA reads TGCGCCAGCAGTGACACCATTACTAACTATGGCTACACCTTC.

The rearrangement links TRBV4-3 to TRBJ2-3; 13 positions agree with TRBD2. V shed 2 bases and J 9 bases; nucleotides not matched to a gene: 8. This CDR3 contains 16 residues. Germline values: CDR1 LGHNA, CDR2 YSLEER. The CDR3 sequence is CASSQTSGRGDETQYF. CDR3 in DNA: TGCGCCAGCAGCCAAACTAGCGGGAGGGGAGACGAAACGCAGTATTTT.

The chain recombines TRBV10-3 with TRBJ1-3, with a tentative D call TRBD1 (6 bases). V lost 11 bases and J lost 0, with 14 bases in between. The length of the CDR3 is 14 residues. Germline loops: CDR1 ENHRY, CDR2 SYGVKD. The CDR3 DNA follows: TGTGCCGCCACACAGGGAGCCTCTGGAAACACCATATATTTT. Its protein is CAATQGASGNTIYF.

V and J are TRBV6-1 and TRBJ1-2; TRBD1 matches 8 bases. There are 16 residues in the CDR3. V gave up 4 bases and J gave up 2 bases; unmatched junction bases: 9. Germline-derived CDR1 and CDR2 are MNHNS and SASEGT. The chain's CDR3 is CASSASQGELNYGYTF. In nucleotides, the CDR3 is TGTGCCAGCAGTGCCTCACAGGGGGAGCTCAACTATGGCTACACCTTC.

The V call is TRBV5-5, the J call TRBJ2-2; no clear D gene. V was cut by 1 base and J by 2 bases, with 6 bases left in between. Germline V gives CDR1 SGHKS, CDR2 YYEKEE (reference sequence). The CDR3 runs 14 residues. The CDR3 nucleotides are TGTGCCAGCAGCTTGAGGTACAACACCGGGGAGCTGTTTTTT. It codes for CASSLRYNTGELFF.

The chain employs TRBV5-1 and TRBJ2-1; 9 nucleotides line up with TRBD2. The CDR3 length is 16 residues. Germline V gene sequence: CDR1 SGHRS, CDR2 YFSETQ. Unmatched junction bases numbered 7, after V lost 0 bases and J lost 6 bases. Here the CDR3 reads CASSLVVAGVSNEQFF. In DNA form, the CDR3 reads TGCGCCAGCAGCTTGGTGGTAGCGGGAGTATCCAATGAGCAGTTCTTC.

On this clone itself: Other DNA sequences in this sample translate to the same CDR3. J is TRBJ1-5 and V is TRBV5-6, with D tentatively TRBD1 (5 bases). Germline assignment: CDR1 SGHDT and CDR2 YYEEEE. This CDR3 contains 12 residues. V gave up 5 bases and J gave up 7 bases, with 10 bases separating them. In DNA form, the CDR3 reads TGTGCCAGCAGTGAAGGGGACCAGCCCCAGCATTTT. Protein: CASSEGDQPQHF.

The chain carries TRBV4-3 and TRBJ2-7; TRBD2 matches at 11 bases. V shed 4 bases and J 3 bases; nucleotides not matched to a gene: 14. The CDR3 covers 18 residues. Germline V gives CDR1 LGHNA, CDR2 YSLEER. The CDR3 DNA follows: TGCGCCAGCAGCCCTCAAGTCGCTGGGACTAGCGGCAGCTACGAGCAGTACTTC. Translating it yields CASSPQVAGTSGSYEQYF.